Listed here are 5 T cell receptor beta chains from one sample, sequenced in a study of blood T cell repertoires in COVID-19. Profiled with immunoSEQ multiplex PCR; TCRdb holds only in-frame clones, not every one. The sample records a few hundred thousand clones, about four fifths being singletons. The specimen sequenced was PBMCs or T cells enriched from blood (not recorded which). All receptors derive from a man in his forties who had been exposed to COVID-19.

The chain uses TRBV3-1 (or the pseudogene TRBV3-2) and TRBJ2-3, with D possibly being TRBD2 (5 bases). Trimming cost V 1 base and J 4 bases, with 12 bases left between them. The germline gives CDR1 LGHDT, CDR2 YNNKEL (reference sequence). CDR3 length equals 15 residues. CDR3 nucleotide sequence: TGTGCCAGCAGCCAAGCGGCTAGCTCGTCAGATACGCAGTATTTT. It specifies CASSQAASSSDTQYF.

This sequence joins TRBV10-2 and TRBJ1-2, with D perhaps TRBD1 (5 bases). V was shortened by 10 bases and J by 5 bases, with 17 bases between the two germline ends. The CDR3 loop spans 13 amino acids. CDR1 and CDR2 from the germline V gene are WSHSY and SAAADI. CDR3 region: CANWGGTGYGYTF. In DNA form, the CDR3 reads TGCGCCAACTGGGGGGGGACCGGATATGGCTACACCTTC.

The V and J genes are TRBV4-1 and TRBJ1-5; 8 bases line up with TRBD1. The length of the CDR3 is 16 residues. Germline trimming cut 1 base from V and 6 bases from J; bases unmatched to any gene: 8. Germline loops: CDR1 MGHRA, CDR2 YSYEKL. The CDR3 DNA reads as TGCGCCAGCAGCCAAGGATCAGGGGGCAGTTTTCAGCCCCAGCATTTT. As protein: CASSQGSGGSFQPQHF.

This chain joins TRBV5-1 and TRBJ2-7; 8 nucleotides line up with TRBD1. The CDR3 contains 14 residues. From germline, CDR1 is SGHRS and CDR2 YFSETQ. The V and J ends lost 4 bases and 6 bases, in that order; junction bases with no gene match: 9. CDR3: CASSPMDRAGEQYF. The CDR3 bases are TGCGCCAGCAGCCCGATGGACAGGGCGGGCGAGCAGTACTTC.

J is TRBJ2-2 and V is TRBV6-5; D possibly corresponds to TRBD1 (6 bases). Germline V gene data show CDR1 as MNHEY and CDR2 as SVGAGI. Trimming took off 2 bases at V and 6 bases at J, with 16 bases between the two ends. CDR3 length equals 16 residues. The DNA for the CDR3 is TGTGCCAGCAGTTACCGGGCAGGGGTGCATGCCGGGGAGCTGTTTTTT. It translates to CASSYRAGVHAGELFF.